This paragraph covers one T cell receptor (beta chain) sequence. Antigen specificity is unknown. V lost 5 bases and J 3 bases, leaving 13 bases between the germline ends. The CDR3 is made up of 14 amino acids. Molecular barcoded adaptors covering alpha/delta and beta/gamma chains were used on roughly 400 ng RNA. MiXCR, applied by TCRdb to the reads, yields one record per CDR3 protein. The sample yields roughly 130,000 distinct CDR3 sequences, 10% to 15% seen once. This specimen belongs to a study of read filtering for tumor transcriptome and immune sequencing. Overall study context: Patients were about 18 male and about 15 female, mean age 65.9 years, range 47 to 80. Fewer than 10 patients were R-ISS I, roughly 15 were R-ISS II, over 5 were R-ISS III.

Findings of the study overall: About 80% of IR-seq clonotypes had one read, totaling approximately 3.3% of reads; RNA-seq: around 77% and 45%.

This rearrangement joins TRBV12-3 or TRBV12-4 to TRBJ1-2, with D perhaps matching TRBD1 (5 bases). The sequence derives from a donor at least 40 years old with multiple myeloma. Source material: a population of CD138-negative cells sorted from bone marrow. This CDR3 reads CASSRRDGDYGYTF. In DNA, the CDR3 is TGTGCCAGCAGTCGCCGGGACGGGGACTATGGCTACACCTTC.